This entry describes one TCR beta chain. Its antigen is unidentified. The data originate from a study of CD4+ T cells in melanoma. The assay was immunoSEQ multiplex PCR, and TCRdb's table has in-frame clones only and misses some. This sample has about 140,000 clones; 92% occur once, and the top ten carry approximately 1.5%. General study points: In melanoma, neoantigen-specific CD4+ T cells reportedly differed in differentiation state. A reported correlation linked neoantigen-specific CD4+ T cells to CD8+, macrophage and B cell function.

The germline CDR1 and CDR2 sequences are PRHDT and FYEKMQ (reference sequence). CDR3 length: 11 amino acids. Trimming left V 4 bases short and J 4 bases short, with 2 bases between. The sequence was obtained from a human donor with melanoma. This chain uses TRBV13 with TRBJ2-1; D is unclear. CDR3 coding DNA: TGTGCCAGCAGCTCATACAATGAGCAGTTCTTC. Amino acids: CASSSYNEQFF.